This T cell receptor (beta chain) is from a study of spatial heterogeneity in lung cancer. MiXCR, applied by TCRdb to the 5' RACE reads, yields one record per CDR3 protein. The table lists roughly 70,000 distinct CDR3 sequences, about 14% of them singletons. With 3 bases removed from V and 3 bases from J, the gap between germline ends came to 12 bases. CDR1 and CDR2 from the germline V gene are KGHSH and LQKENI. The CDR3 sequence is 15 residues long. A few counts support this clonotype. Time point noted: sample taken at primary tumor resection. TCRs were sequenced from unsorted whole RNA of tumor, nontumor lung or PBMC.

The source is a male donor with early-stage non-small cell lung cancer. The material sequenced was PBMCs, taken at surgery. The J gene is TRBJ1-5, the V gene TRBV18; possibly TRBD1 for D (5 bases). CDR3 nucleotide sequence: TGTGCCAGCTCACCGGGCCAGACAGACAATCAGCCCCAGCATTTT. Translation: CASSPGQTDNQPQHF.